A selection of T cell receptor beta chains follows, all from one sample in a study of CD8 T cells in ankylosing spondylitis. MiXCR was run by TCRdb on the 5' RACE reads, yielding one entry per CDR3 protein. There are roughly 250,000 distinct CDR3 sequences in the sample; roughly 8.6% occur only once, and over 6.5% lies in the top ten. Sequencing input: blood, either unsorted or a sorted T cell fraction (not recorded which). Receptors were obtained from a male donor with ankylosing spondylitis or in good health (not recorded which). Both conserved end residues are part of each CDR3. The D gene is left open where the match is weak. A row's size may be missing; if present it is once, few, many or a size class.

J,D,V,size,CDR3,DNA
TRBJ1-2,NA,TRBV5-6,many,CASSPLDSRNYGYTF,TGTGCCAGCAGCCCCCTGGACAGCCGTAACTATGGCTACACCTTC
TRBJ1-5,NA,TRBV19,many,CASSIDGFGGSNQPQHF,TGTGCCAGTAGTATAGACGGATTCGGGGGCAGCAATCAGCCCCAGCATTTT
TRBJ1-5,NA,TRBV20-1,many,CSASSALGNQPQHF,TGCAGTGCTAGTTCAGCTCTTGGCAATCAGCCCCAGCATTTT
TRBJ1-1,TRBD1,TRBV20-1,many,CSATRDSLNTEAFF,TGCAGTGCTACCCGGGACAGCCTGAACACTGAAGCTTTCTTT
TRBJ1-4,NA,TRBV20-1,many,CSARAQGREKLFF,TGCAGTGCTAGAGCCCAGGGGAGGGAAAAACTGTTTTTT
TRBJ2-7,NA,TRBV6-5,many,CASSRPTGEQYF,TGTGCCAGCAGCCGGCCAACTGGGGAGCAGTACTTC
TRBJ2-5,TRBD2,TRBV9,many,CASSVDFGTSGRQETQYF,TGTGCCAGCAGCGTAGATTTCGGGACTAGCGGGAGGCAAGAGACCCAGTACTTC
TRBJ2-1,NA,TRBV10-3,many,CAIRTPRDNEQFF,TGTGCCATCAGGACCCCCCGGGACAATGAGCAGTTCTTC
TRBJ1-1,NA,TRBV20-1,many,CSARDSTLGAFF,TGCAGTGCTAGAGATAGTACCCTAGGAGCTTTCTTT
TRBJ1-4,TRBD1,TRBV7-9,NA,CASSLDRDRNEKLFF,TGTGCCAGCAGCTTAGACCGGGACAGGAATGAAAAACTGTTTTTT
TRBJ2-2,TRBD2,TRBV5-6,many,CASSLLAGGPGELFF,TGTGCCAGCAGCTTACTAGCGGGAGGGCCCGGGGAGCTGTTTTTT